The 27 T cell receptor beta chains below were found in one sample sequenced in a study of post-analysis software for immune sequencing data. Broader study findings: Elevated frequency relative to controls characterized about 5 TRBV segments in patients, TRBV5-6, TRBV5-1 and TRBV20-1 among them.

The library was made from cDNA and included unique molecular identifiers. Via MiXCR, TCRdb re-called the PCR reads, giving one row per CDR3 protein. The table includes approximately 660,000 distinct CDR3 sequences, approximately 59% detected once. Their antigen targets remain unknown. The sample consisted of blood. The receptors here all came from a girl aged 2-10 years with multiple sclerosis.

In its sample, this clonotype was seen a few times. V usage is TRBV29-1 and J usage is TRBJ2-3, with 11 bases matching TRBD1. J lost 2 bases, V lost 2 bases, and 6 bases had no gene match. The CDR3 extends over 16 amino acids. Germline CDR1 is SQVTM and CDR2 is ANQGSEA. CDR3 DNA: TGCAGCGTTGAAACCCTGGGACAGGGGGTCACAGATACGCAGTATTTT. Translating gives CSVETLGQGVTDTQYF.

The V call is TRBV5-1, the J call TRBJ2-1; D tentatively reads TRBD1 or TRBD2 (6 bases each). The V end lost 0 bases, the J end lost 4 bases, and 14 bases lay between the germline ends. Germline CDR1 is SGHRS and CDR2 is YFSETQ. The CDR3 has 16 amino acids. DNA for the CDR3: TGCGCCAGCAGCTTGGACGTAGGGGGGACGTACAATGAGCAGTTCTTC. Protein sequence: CASSLDVGGTYNEQFF.

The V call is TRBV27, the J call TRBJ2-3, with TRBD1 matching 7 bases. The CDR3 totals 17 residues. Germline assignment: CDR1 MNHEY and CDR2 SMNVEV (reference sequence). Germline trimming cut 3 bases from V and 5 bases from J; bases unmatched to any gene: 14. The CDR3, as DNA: TGTGCCAGCAGTTTGAGGGGGCCTTCCTTTGGGGGAGATACGCAGTATTTT. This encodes CASSLRGPSFGGDTQYF.

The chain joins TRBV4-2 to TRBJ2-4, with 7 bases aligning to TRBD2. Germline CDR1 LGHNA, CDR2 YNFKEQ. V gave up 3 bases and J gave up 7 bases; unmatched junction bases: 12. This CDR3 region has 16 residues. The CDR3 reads CASSHGEGNPGNIQYF. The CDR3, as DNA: TGTGCCAGCAGCCATGGGGAGGGGAACCCTGGCAACATTCAGTACTTC.

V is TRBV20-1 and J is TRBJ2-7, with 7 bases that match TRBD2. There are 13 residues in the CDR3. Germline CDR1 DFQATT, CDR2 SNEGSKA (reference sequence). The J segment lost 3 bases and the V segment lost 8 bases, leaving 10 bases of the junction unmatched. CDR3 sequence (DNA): TGCAGTCTCCGAGCGGGACCGGTCTACGAGCAGTACTTC. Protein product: CSLRAGPVYEQYF.

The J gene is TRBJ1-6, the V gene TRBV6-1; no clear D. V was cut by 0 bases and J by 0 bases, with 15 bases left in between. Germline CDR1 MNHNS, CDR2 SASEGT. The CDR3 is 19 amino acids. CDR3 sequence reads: CASSEARDALGSYNSPLHF. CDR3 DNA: TGTGCCAGCAGTGAAGCGAGAGACGCCTTGGGCTCCTATAATTCACCCCTCCACTTT.

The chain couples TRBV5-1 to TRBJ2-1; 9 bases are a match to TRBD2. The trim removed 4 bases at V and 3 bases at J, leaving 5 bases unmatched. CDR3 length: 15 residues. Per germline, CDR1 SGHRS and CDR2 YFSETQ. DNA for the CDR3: TGCGCCAGCAGCGCCACTAGCGGGCTCTACAATGAGCAGTTCTTC. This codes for CASSATSGLYNEQFF.

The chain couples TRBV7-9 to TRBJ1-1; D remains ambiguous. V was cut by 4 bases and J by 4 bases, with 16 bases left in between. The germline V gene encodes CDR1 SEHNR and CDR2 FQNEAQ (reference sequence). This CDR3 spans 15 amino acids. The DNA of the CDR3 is TGTGCCAGCAGCTACACATCTAAGGGTCCCACTGAAGCTTTCTTT. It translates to CASSYTSKGPTEAFF. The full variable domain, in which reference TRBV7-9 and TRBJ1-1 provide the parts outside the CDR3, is DTGVSQNPRHKITKRGQNVTFRCDPISEHNRLYWYRQTLGQGPEFLTYFQNEAQLEKSRLLSDRFSAERPKGSFSTLEIQRTEQGDSAMYLCASSYTSKGPTEAFFGQGTRLTVV.

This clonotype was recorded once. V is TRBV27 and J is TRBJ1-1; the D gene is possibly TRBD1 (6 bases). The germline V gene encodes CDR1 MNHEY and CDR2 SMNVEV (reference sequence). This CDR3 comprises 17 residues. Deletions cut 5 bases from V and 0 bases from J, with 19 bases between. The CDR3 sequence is CASSPSGGLLMNTEAFF. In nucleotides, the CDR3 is TGTGCCAGCAGTCCATCGGGGGGGCTTCTCATGAACACTGAAGCTTTCTTT.

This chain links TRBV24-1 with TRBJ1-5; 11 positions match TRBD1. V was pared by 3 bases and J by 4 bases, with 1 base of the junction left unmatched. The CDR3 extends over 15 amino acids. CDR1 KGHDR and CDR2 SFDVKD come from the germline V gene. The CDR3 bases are TGTGCCACCAGTGATGGGACAGGGGGGAATCAGCCCCAGCATTTT. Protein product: CATSDGTGGNQPQHF.

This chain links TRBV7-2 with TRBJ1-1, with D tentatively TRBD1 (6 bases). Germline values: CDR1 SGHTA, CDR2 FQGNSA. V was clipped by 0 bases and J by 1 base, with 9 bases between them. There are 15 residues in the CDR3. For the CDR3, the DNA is TGTGCCAGCAGCTTAGCGGGGACAAAGAACACTGAAGCTTTCTTT. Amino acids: CASSLAGTKNTEAFF.

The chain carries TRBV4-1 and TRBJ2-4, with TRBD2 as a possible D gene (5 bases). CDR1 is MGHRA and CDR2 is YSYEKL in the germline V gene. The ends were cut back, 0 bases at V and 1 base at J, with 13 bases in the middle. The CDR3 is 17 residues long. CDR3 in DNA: TGCGCCAGCAGCCAAGAGCGAGGGAACGGGGCCAAAAACATTCAGTACTTC. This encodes CASSQERGNGAKNIQYF.

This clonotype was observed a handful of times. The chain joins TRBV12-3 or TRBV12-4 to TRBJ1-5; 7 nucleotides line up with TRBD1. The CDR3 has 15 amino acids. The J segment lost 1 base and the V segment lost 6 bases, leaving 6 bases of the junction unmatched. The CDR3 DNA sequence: TGTGCCAGCAGCTTGGGACAGTCAAGCAATCAGCCCCAGCATTTT. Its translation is CASSLGQSSNQPQHF.

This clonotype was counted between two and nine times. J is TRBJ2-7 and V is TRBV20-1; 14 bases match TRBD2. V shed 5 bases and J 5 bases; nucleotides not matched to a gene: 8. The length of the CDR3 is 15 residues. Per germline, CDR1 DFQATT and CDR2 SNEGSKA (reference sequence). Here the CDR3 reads CSAHSSGLAGDEQYF. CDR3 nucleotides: TGCAGTGCTCATTCTTCGGGACTAGCGGGAGACGAGCAGTACTTC.

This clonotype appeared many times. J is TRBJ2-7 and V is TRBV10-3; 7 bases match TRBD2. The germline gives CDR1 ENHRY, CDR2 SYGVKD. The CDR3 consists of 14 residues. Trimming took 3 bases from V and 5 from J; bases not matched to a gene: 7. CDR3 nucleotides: TGTGCCATCAGTGAACCTAGCGGCCTCGACGAGCAGTACTTC. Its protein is CAISEPSGLDEQYF.

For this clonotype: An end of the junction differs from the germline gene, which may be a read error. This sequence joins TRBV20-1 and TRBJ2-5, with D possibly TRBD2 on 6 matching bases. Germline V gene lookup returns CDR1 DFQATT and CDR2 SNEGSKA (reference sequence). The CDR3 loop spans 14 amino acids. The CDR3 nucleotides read TGCAGTGCTGGAGAAGGAGGGAGCAACAATGAGCAGTACTTC. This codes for CSAGEGGSNNEQYF.

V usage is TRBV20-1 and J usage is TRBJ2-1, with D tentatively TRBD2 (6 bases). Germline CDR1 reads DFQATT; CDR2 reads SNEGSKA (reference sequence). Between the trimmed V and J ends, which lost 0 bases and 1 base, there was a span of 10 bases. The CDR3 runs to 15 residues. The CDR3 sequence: CSARDLGLSYNEQFF. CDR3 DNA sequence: TGCAGTGCTAGAGACCTGGGACTTTCCTACAATGAGCAGTTCTTC.

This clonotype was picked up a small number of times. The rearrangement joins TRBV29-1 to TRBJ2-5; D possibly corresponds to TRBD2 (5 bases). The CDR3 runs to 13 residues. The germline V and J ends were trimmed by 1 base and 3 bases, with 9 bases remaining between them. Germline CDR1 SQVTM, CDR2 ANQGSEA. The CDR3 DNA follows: TGCAGCGTTGAAGTTGTGGGAGAAGAGACCCAGTACTTC. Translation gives CSVEVVGEETQYF.

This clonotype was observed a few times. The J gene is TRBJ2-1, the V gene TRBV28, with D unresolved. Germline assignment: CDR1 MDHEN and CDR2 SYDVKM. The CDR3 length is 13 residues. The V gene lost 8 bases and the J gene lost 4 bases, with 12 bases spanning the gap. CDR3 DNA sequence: TGTGCCAGCCGTGGACGAGTTTACAATGAGCAGTTCTTC. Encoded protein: CASRGRVYNEQFF.

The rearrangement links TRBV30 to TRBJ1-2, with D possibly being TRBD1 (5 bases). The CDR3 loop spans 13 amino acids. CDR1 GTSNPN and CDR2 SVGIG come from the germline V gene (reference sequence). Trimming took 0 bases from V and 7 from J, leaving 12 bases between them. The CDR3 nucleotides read TGTGCCTGGAGTGTGGGACTAGCATCTGGCTACACCTTC. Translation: CAWSVGLASGYTF.

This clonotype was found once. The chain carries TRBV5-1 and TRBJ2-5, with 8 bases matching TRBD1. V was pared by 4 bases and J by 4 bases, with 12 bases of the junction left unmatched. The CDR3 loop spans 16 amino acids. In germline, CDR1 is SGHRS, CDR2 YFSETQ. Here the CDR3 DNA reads TGCGCCAGCAGCCCGATCAGGGGGCCTTTACCAGAGACCCAGTACTTC. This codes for CASSPIRGPLPETQYF.

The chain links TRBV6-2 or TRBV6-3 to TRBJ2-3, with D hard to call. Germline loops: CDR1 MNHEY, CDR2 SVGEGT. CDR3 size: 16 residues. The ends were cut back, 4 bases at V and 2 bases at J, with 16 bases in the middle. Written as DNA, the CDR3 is TGTGCCAGCAGTTCACTCCTTCGCCTCAACACAGATACGCAGTATTTT. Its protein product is CASSSLLRLNTDTQYF.

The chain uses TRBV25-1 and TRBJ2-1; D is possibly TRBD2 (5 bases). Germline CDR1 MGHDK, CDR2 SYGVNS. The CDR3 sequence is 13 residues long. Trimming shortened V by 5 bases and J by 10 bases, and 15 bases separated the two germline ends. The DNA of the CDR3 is TGTGCCAGCAGTAAGGTCCCGGGGTTCGAGCAGTTCTTC. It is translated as CASSKVPGFEQFF.

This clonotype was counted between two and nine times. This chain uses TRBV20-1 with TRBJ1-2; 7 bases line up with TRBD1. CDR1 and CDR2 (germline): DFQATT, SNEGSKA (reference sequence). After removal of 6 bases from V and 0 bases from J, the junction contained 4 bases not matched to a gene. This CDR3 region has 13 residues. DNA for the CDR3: TGCAGTGCCGGGACAGATACTAACTATGGCTACACCTTC. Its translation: CSAGTDTNYGYTF.

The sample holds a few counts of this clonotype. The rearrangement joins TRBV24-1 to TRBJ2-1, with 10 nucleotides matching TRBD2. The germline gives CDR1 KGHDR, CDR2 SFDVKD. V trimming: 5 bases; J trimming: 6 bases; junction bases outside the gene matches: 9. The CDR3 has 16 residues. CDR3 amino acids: CATSGESSGGLNEQFF. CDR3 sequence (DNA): TGTGCCACCAGTGGTGAATCTAGCGGGGGCCTCAATGAGCAGTTCTTC.

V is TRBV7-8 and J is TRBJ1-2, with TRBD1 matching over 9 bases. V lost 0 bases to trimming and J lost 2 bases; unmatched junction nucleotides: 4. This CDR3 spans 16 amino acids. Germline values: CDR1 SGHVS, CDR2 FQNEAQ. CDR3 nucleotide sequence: TGTGCCAGCAGCTTAGCCCGGGACAGGGCCAACTATGGCTACACCTTC. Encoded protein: CASSLARDRANYGYTF.

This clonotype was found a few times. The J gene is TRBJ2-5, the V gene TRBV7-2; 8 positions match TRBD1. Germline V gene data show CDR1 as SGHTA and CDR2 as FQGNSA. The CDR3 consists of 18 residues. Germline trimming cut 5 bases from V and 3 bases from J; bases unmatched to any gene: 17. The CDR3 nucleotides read TGTGCCAGCAGCCCGTTGTCGCAGGGGGCGCTAGGAGAAGAGACCCAGTACTTC. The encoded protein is CASSPLSQGALGEETQYF.